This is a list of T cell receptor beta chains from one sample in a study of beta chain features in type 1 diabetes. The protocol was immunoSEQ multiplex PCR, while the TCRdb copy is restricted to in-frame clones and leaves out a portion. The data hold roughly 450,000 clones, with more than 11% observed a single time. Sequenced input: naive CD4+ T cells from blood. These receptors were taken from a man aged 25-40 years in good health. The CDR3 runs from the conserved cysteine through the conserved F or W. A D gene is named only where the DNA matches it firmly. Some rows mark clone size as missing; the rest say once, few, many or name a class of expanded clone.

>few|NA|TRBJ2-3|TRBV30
TGTGCCTGGAGTGTACTCGGGACCAAAGATACGCAGTATTTT
CAWSVLGTKDTQYF
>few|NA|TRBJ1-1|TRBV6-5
TGTGCCAGCAGTTTAGGACACTCCAACACTGAAGCTTTCTTT
CASSLGHSNTEAFF
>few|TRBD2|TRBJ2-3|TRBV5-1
TGCGCCAGCAGCTTGGATTTGGCGGGAGGGACAGATACGCAGTATTTT
CASSLDLAGGTDTQYF
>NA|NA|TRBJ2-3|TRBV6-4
TGTGCCAGCAGTGACCCGGGGGCTAGCACAGATACGCAGTATTTT
CASSDPGASTDTQYF
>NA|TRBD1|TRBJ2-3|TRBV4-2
TGTGCCAGCAGCCAAAAAGCCGGGACAGGGGGTGTGGATACGCAGTATTTT
CASSQKAGTGGVDTQYF
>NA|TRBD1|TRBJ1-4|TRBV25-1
TGTGCCAGCAGTCTTCAGGGGGCAGGGGTTGGAAAACTGTTTTTT
CASSLQGAGVGKLFF
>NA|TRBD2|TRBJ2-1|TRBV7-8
TGTGCCAGCAGCTTAATGGGAGGGGCCTACAATGAGCAGTTCTTC
CASSLMGGAYNEQFF
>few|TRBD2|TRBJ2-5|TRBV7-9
TGTGCCAGCAGCCCGCCTGGACTAGCGGGGGCCCAAGAGACCCAGTACTTC
CASSPPGLAGAQETQYF
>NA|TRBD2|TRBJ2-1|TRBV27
TGTGCCAGCAGCCCGCGGGGGGCGGAGGGTGAGCAGTTCTTC
CASSPRGAEGEQFF
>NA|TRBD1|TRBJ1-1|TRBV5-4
TGTGCCAGCTGGCCAACAGGGGCGGAGGCGGAAGCTTTCTTT
CASWPTGAEAEAFF
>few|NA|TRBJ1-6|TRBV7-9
TGTGCCAGCGGAGGTTCACCCCTCCACTTT
CASGGSPLHF
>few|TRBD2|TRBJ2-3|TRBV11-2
TGTGCCAGCAGCACCCGGGACTACGGGTTCAGTCCGCAGTATTTT
CASSTRDYGFSPQYF
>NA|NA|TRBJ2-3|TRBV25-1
TGTGCCAGCAGTCGACTAGCAGATACGCAGTATTTT
CASSRLADTQYF
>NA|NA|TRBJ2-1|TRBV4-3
TGCGCCAGCAGCCAACCCGGGAGCTACAATGAGCAGTTCTTC
CASSQPGSYNEQFF
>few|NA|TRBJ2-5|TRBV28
TGTGCCAGCAGTTCGACGGCGGGGACGGGAGAAGAGACCCAGTACTTC
CASSSTAGTGEETQYF
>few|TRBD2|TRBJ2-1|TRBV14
TGTGCCAGCAGCCAAGACTGGGGGCTAGCGGGAAAGGATGAGCAGTTCTTC
CASSQDWGLAGKDEQFF
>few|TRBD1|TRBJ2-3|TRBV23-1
TGCGCCAGCAGGGGACAGCGAAAGGCAGATACGCAGTATTTT
CASRGQRKADTQYF
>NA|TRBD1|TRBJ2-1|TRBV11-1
TGTGCCAGCAGCCCGCAGGGGGCGCGAGGTAGTGAGCAGTTCTTC
CASSPQGARGSEQFF
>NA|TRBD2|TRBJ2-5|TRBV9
TGTGCCAGCAGCGTAGGGGGGGGATTCGGGGAGACCCAGTACTTC
CASSVGGGFGETQYF
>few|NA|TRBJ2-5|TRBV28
TGTGCCAGCACCCTAGGGGGGGAAGAGACCCAGTACTTC
CASTLGGEETQYF
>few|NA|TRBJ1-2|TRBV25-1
TGTGCCAGCAGTGGGAGGTATGGCTACACCTTC
CASSGRYGYTF
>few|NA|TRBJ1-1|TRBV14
TGTGCCAGCAGCCAGGAGGTCCTATCGAACACTGAAGCTTTCTTT
CASSQEVLSNTEAFF
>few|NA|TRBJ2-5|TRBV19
TGTGCCAGTAGTATGAGGGGTGAGACCCAGTACTTC
CASSMRGETQYF
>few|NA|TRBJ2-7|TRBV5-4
TGTGCCAGCAGCTCTAAGGACTCCTACGAGCAGTACTTC
CASSSKDSYEQYF
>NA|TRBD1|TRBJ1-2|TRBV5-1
TGCGCCAGCAGCTCCGGGACAGGTTCCTATGGCTACACCTTC
CASSSGTGSYGYTF
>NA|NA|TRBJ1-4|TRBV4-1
TGCGCCAGCAACCGCGTTAATGAAAAACTGTTTTTT
CASNRVNEKLFF
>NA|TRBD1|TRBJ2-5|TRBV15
TGTGCCACCAGCAGAGGATGGATAGGGTTGTCCGGGACAGGGAGGCCTGGGCCCCAGTACTTC
CATSRGWIGLSGTGRPGPQYF
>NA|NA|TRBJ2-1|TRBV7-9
TGTGCCAGCAGCTGGCGGGCCACAGAACCCTCCAATGAGCAGTTCTTC
CASSWRATEPSNEQFF
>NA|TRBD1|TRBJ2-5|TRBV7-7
TGTGCTAGCAGCTTAGGGGACAGTGGGGGAAAAGAGACCCAGTACTTC
CASSLGDSGGKETQYF
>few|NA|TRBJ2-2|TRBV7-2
TGTGCCAGCAGCTTATCGCTAGCTGGGGAGCTGTTTTTT
CASSLSLAGELFF
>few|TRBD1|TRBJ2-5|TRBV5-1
TGCGCCAGCTCGACAGGGTCCCTTGGACAAGAGACCCAGTACTTC
CASSTGSLGQETQYF
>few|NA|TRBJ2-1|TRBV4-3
TGCGCCAGCAGCCAAGATATGATGTCGTTGGGAGAGCAGTTCTTC
CASSQDMMSLGEQFF
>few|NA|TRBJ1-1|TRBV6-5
TGTGCCAGCAGCCCCGAGTGGGGGAGGGATGAAGCTTTCTTT
CASSPEWGRDEAFF
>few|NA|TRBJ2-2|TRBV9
TGTGCCAGCAGCGTAGCCCCTTCGAAATCGGATGGAAAAAACACCGGGGAGCTGTTTTTT
CASSVAPSKSDGKNTGELFF
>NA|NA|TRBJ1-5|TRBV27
TGTGCCAGCCGGGACGTGAATCAGCCCCAGCATTTT
CASRDVNQPQHF
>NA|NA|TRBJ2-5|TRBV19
TGTGCCAGCTCTCGGATGGGCGGCGAGACCCAGTACTTC
CASSRMGGETQYF
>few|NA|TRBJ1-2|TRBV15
TGTGCCACCAGCAGAGATCGGGGACGTTGGGGCTACACCTTC
CATSRDRGRWGYTF
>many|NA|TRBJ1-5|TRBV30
TGTGCCTGGAGCTCCAGGGATGGTCAGCCCCAGCATTTT
CAWSSRDGQPQHF
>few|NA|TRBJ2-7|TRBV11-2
TGTGCCAGCAGCCCCCCCTGGGCCTACGAGCAGTACTTC
CASSPPWAYEQYF
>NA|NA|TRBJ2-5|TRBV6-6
TGTGCCAGCACCCAGTTAGCGGAGCCAGGCGGGACCCAGTACTTC
CASTQLAEPGGTQYF
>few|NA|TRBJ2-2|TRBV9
TGTGCCAGCAGCTCCCGGACTATCCACAGCCGGGGTTCGCCCGGGGAGCTGTTTTTT
CASSSRTIHSRGSPGELFF
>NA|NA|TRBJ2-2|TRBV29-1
TGCAGCGTAGGACAGAGTCCGAACACCGGGGAGCTGTTTTTT
CSVGQSPNTGELFF
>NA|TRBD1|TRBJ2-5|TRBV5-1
TGCGCCAGCAGCTCAAACAGGGGCCAAGAGACCCAGTACTTC
CASSSNRGQETQYF
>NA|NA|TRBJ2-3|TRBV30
TGTGCCTGCCAAAGACGGCGGAGTTTGGTTAAGGCTACGCAGTATTTT
CACQRRRSLVKATQYF
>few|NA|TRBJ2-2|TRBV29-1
TGCAGCGTTGAAGCACAGCGGCGGACCGGGGAGCTGTTTTTT
CSVEAQRRTGELFF
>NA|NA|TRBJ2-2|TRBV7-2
TGTGCCAGCAGCTTAGTGGCCAGGGTGGCCACCGGGGAGCTGTTTTTT
CASSLVARVATGELFF
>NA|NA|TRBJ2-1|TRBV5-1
TGCGCCAGCACCACCACTCCGGGCTCCTACAATGAGCAGTTCTTC
CASTTTPGSYNEQFF
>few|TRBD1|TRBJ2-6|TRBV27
TGTGCCAGCAGTACGCGGACAGGCCCCTCTGGGGCCAACGTCCTGACTTTC
CASSTRTGPSGANVLTF
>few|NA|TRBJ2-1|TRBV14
TGTGCCAGCAGCCAAGATTGGCAGGGGAGGGAGTTCTTC
CASSQDWQGREFF
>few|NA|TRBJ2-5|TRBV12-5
TGTGCTAGTGGTCCGACCGCCTGGACCCAGTACTTC
CASGPTAWTQYF
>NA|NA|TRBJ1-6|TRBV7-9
TGTGCCAGCAGCTTAGGTACAGCGGTGTACAGTTCACCCCTCCACTTT
CASSLGTAVYSSPLHF
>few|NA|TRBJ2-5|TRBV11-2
TGTGCCACAGCCCGGGCGGCGGGAAAAGAGACCCAGTACTTC
CATARAAGKETQYF
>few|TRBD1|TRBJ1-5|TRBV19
TGTGCCAGTAGTATATACTTCGGACAGGGTAATCAGCCCCAGCATTTT
CASSIYFGQGNQPQHF